A single sample gave rise to the 32 T cell receptor beta chains below, sequenced in a study of cytomegalovirus exposure and HLA in healthy donors. The PCR contained 60 Vbeta and 13 Jbeta primers. TCRdb's copy holds only in-frame clones and misses some; the assay was immunoSEQ multiplex PCR. The data hold about 230,000 clones, with around nine tenths observed a single time. Sequencing used PBMCs. These receptors all come from a woman aged 18-30 years in good health and CMV-seronegative.

The chain employs TRBV19 and TRBJ2-5; TRBD2 might be the D (6 bases). The V end lost 4 bases, the J end lost 5 bases, and 14 bases lay between the germline ends. The CDR3 is 14 residues long. Per germline, CDR1 LNHDA and CDR2 SQIVND (reference sequence). This CDR3 reads CASSTWGERETQYF. CDR3 DNA: TGTGCCAGTAGTACTTGGGGGGAGCGGGAGACCCAGTACTTC.

CDR3 sequence: CASSLGAYEQYF. In nucleotides, the CDR3 is TGTGCCAGCAGCTTAGGGGCGTACGAGCAGTACTTC. The chain has TRBV7-8 and TRBJ2-7; no firm D call. Germline lookup yields CDR1 SGHVS and CDR2 FQNEAQ. V was pared by 1 base and J by 4 bases, with 5 bases between. The CDR3 is 12 amino acids.

The chain joins TRBV5-1 to TRBJ2-2; 9 nucleotides align to TRBD2. The CDR3 totals 16 residues. V was clipped by 4 bases and J by 1 base; unmatched bases: 5. CDR1 and CDR2 (germline): SGHRS, YFSETQ. CDR3 sequence: CASSKILAGNTGELFF. The CDR3 bases are TGCGCCAGCAGCAAAATACTAGCGGGGAACACCGGGGAGCTGTTTTTT.

In regard to this clone: The junction and the germline gene differ at one end; a read error may be behind it. The genes are TRBV13 and TRBJ1-1; 7 positions agree with TRBD1. Looked up from germline, CDR1 is PRHDT and CDR2 is FYEKMQ (reference sequence). The CDR3 covers 16 residues. The DNA for the CDR3 is TGTGCCAGCAGCTCCATCGGGACAGTCATGAACACTGAAGCTCTCTTT. It encodes CASSSIGTVMNTEALF.

A single count supports this clone. The rearrangement joins TRBV11-3 to TRBJ2-7; 8 bases agree with TRBD1. There are 17 residues in the CDR3. Trimming cost V 0 bases and J 5 bases; bases outside gene matches: 12. Germline CDR1 reads SGHNT; CDR2 reads YENEEA. The CDR3 reads CASSLDRTGQVDHEQYF. In DNA, the CDR3 is TGTGCCAGCAGCTTAGACCGGACAGGGCAGGTTGACCACGAGCAGTACTTC. Looking up the rest from reference TRBV11-3 and TRBJ2-7 gives the full variable domain: EAGVVQSPRYKIIEKKQPVAFWCNPISGHNTLYWYLQNLGQGPELLIRYENEEAVDDSQLPKDRFSAERLKGVDSTLKIQPAELGDSAVYLCASSLDRTGQVDHEQYFGPGTRLTVT.

This chain connects TRBV5-1 to TRBJ2-1; D perhaps matches TRBD1 (6 bases). The CDR3 spans 15 residues. Between the trimmed V and J ends, which lost 1 base and 8 bases, there was a span of 16 bases. CDR1 and CDR2 from the germline V gene are SGHRS and YFSETQ. The CDR3 nucleotides read TGCGCCAGCAGCTTGCAGGGGAACAACGCCGATGAGCAGTTCTTC. This codes for CASSLQGNNADEQFF.

This sequence joins TRBV27 and TRBJ2-7, with 9 bases that match TRBD2. After removal of 3 bases from V and 0 bases from J, the junction contained 3 bases not matched to a gene. The germline V gene encodes CDR1 MNHEY and CDR2 SMNVEV (reference sequence). This CDR3 contains 15 residues. The CDR3 DNA follows: TGTGCCAGCAGTTTTCGTAGCGGGAGCTCCTACGAGCAGTACTTC. Protein: CASSFRSGSSYEQYF.

The chain combines TRBV6-5 with TRBJ1-1, with no clear D. The germline CDR1 and CDR2 sequences are MNHEY and SVGAGI. V was pared by 6 bases and J by 0 bases, with 5 bases between. The CDR3 consists of 12 residues. DNA of the CDR3: TGTGCCAGCAGAACAGTGAACACTGAAGCTTTCTTT. This translates into CASRTVNTEAFF.

The gene calls are TRBV6-1 and TRBJ2-7; 7 bases are a match to TRBD2. Losses at the gene ends were 7 bases for V and 3 bases for J; bases not matched to a gene: 12. The CDR3 loop spans 15 amino acids. CDR1 MNHNS and CDR2 SASEGT come from the germline V gene. The DNA for the CDR3 is TGTGCCAGCACCGCACCCGAGCGGGGTGGCTACGAGCAGTACTTC. The encoded protein is CASTAPERGGYEQYF.

This clone has a handful of counts. The chain has TRBV5-4 and TRBJ1-1; D is perhaps TRBD1 (5 bases). This CDR3 contains 15 residues. CDR1 and CDR2 (germline): SGHNT, YYREEE (reference sequence). With 0 bases removed from V and 3 bases from J, the gap between germline ends came to 12 bases. This CDR3 is CASSLGGAGYTEAFF. The CDR3 nucleotides read TGTGCCAGCAGCTTGGGAGGGGCGGGGTACACTGAAGCTTTCTTT.

V usage is TRBV27 and J usage is TRBJ2-1; D call uncertain. The CDR3 spans 14 residues. V was shortened by 6 bases and J by 7 bases, with 16 bases between the two germline ends. From germline, CDR1 is MNHEY and CDR2 SMNVEV (reference sequence). In nucleotides, the CDR3 is TGTGCCAGCAGGTCGTCGGGTTTATGGAATGAGCAGTTCTTC. It yields the protein CASRSSGLWNEQFF.

The chain carries TRBV5-4 and TRBJ2-7; 8 bases are a match to TRBD2. The CDR3 covers 16 residues. CDR1 and CDR2 (germline): SGHNT, YYREEE (reference sequence). The ends lost 0 bases at V and 5 bases at J; junction bases unmatched: 10. CDR3 in DNA: TGTGCCAGCAGCTTGGGTGGCGGGAGGATCCCCCACGAGCAGTACTTC. This encodes CASSLGGGRIPHEQYF.

The table lists this clone with a few counts. The J gene is TRBJ2-7, the V gene TRBV25-1; the D gene is possibly TRBD2 (5 bases). With 2 bases removed from V and 6 bases from J, the gap between germline ends came to 11 bases. The CDR3 sequence is 13 residues long. The germline gives CDR1 MGHDK, CDR2 SYGVNS. CDR3 sequence: CASSEATGVEQYF. Here the CDR3 DNA reads TGTGCCAGCAGTGAAGCGACCGGGGTCGAGCAGTACTTC.

V is TRBV6-5 and J is TRBJ2-5; 11 bases are shared with TRBD2. Germline CDR1 MNHEY, CDR2 SVGAGI. Losses at the gene ends were 4 bases for V and 2 bases for J; bases not matched to a gene: 6. The CDR3 consists of 16 residues. The CDR3 protein is CASSSSGGPMQETQYF. CDR3 DNA: TGTGCCAGCAGTTCTAGCGGGGGGCCGATGCAAGAGACCCAGTACTTC.

With respect to this clone: The same CDR3 is also encoded by other DNA sequences in this sample. The chain is built from TRBV7-2 and TRBJ1-2, with TRBD1 matching 10 bases. CDR1 and CDR2 (germline): SGHTA, FQGNSA. V shed 2 bases, J shed 8 bases, and the junction held 5 bases outside the gene matches. This CDR3 contains 14 residues. The CDR3, as DNA: TGTGCCAGCAGCTTAAGACAGGGGGCGCCCGGCTACACCTTC. It specifies CASSLRQGAPGYTF.

The rearrangement uses TRBV4-2 and TRBJ2-1, with TRBD2 matching over 9 bases. Trimming took 4 bases from V and 8 from J; bases not matched to a gene: 9. The CDR3 has 15 residues. In germline, CDR1 is LGHNA, CDR2 YNFKEQ. The CDR3, as DNA: TGTGCCAGCAGCCTCTCCTTAGCGGGAGCCCATGAGCAGTTCTTC. This gives the protein CASSLSLAGAHEQFF.

The CDR3 DNA reads TGTGCCATAGCTTGGGTGAGGGGGGGTAATGAAAAACTGTTTTTT. It codes for CAIAWVRGGNEKLFF. The J gene is TRBJ1-4, the V gene TRBV30, with D possibly matching TRBD1 (6 bases). This CDR3 is 15 amino acids long. V lost 8 bases to trimming and J lost 4 bases, with 20 bases between them. The germline V gene encodes CDR1 GTSNPN and CDR2 SVGIG (reference sequence).

This chain links TRBV19 with TRBJ1-2; D gene unclear. Trimming stripped 6 bases from V and 2 bases from J, with 19 bases between. This CDR3 has 16 amino acids. The V gene's germline CDR1 is LNHDA and CDR2 SQIVND (reference sequence). The CDR3 spells CASSSRSSGVNYGYTF. CDR3 in DNA: TGTGCCAGTAGCTCCCGGTCCTCAGGTGTAAACTATGGCTACACCTTC. Based on the CDR3 plus reference TRBV19 and TRBJ1-2, the full variable domain is DGGITQSPKYLFRKEGQNVTLSCEQNLNHDAMYWYRQDPGQGLRLIYYSQIVNDFQKGDIAEGYSVSREKKESFPLTVTSAQKNPTAFYLCASSSRSSGVNYGYTFGSGTRLTVV.

The chain uses TRBV5-1 and TRBJ2-1; D remains unclear. This CDR3 contains 13 residues. The ends were cut back, 0 bases at V and 4 bases at J, with 5 bases in the middle. Germline V gene data show CDR1 as SGHRS and CDR2 as YFSETQ. Here the CDR3 reads CASSLGQYNEQFF. CDR3 in DNA: TGCGCCAGCAGCTTGGGGCAGTACAATGAGCAGTTCTTC.

The chain employs TRBV15 and TRBJ2-3; no clear D gene. V shed 3 bases and J shed 0 bases, with 7 bases lying between them. The CDR3 runs 14 residues. The V gene's germline CDR1 is LNHNV and CDR2 YYDKDF (reference sequence). The CDR3 loop reads CATSSKASTDTQYF. DNA of the CDR3: TGTGCCACCAGCAGCAAAGCTAGCACAGATACGCAGTATTTT.

V usage is TRBV27 and J usage is TRBJ2-7; the match to TRBD1 covers 8 bases. Germline V CDR1 and CDR2: MNHEY, SMNVEV (reference sequence). This CDR3 has 15 residues. V gave up 1 base and J gave up 6 bases; unmatched junction bases: 8. DNA for the CDR3: TGTGCCAGCAGTTTATGGTCAGGGGGCCCTTTCGAGCAGTACTTC. This sequence encodes CASSLWSGGPFEQYF.

The chain carries TRBV27 and TRBJ2-2; 9 bases map to TRBD1. V trimming: 4 bases; J trimming: 4 bases; junction bases outside the gene matches: 13. CDR1 MNHEY and CDR2 SMNVEV come from the germline V gene (reference sequence). The CDR3 length is 18 residues. CDR3 amino acids: CASSSPSPGQGATGELFF. The CDR3 DNA is TGTGCCAGCAGTTCACCCTCACCGGGACAGGGAGCCACCGGGGAGCTGTTTTTT.

The chain links TRBV6-1 to TRBJ1-5, with D tentatively TRBD1 (6 bases). This CDR3 contains 14 residues. Trimming cost V 10 bases and J 3 bases, with 16 bases left between them. Germline CDR1 and CDR2: MNHNS and SASEGT. DNA of the CDR3: TGTGCCACCAATAAAGGACAGCTCAATCAGCCCCAGCATTTT. It specifies CATNKGQLNQPQHF.

The chain employs TRBV2 and TRBJ1-4, with TRBD1 identical over 7 bases. V was clipped by 6 bases and J by 4 bases; unmatched bases: 5. Germline V gene lookup returns CDR1 SNHLY and CDR2 FYNNEI. CDR3 length: 14 residues. CDR3 residues: CASRRQGDNEKLFF. Here the CDR3 DNA reads TGTGCCAGCAGGCGACAGGGAGATAATGAAAAACTGTTTTTT.

J is TRBJ2-1 and V is TRBV18, with 8 nucleotides matching TRBD1. Unmatched junction bases numbered 2, after V lost 1 base and J lost 0 bases. Germline V lookup: CDR1 KGHSH, CDR2 LQKENI. CDR3 length: 16 residues. The CDR3 nucleotides are TGTGCCAGCTCACCACTCGGACAGGGCTCCTACAATGAGCAGTTCTTC. Its translation is CASSPLGQGSYNEQFF.

This chain connects TRBV10-1 to TRBJ2-1, with 8 bases identical to TRBD1. With 6 bases clipped from V and 9 bases from J, the junction kept 4 bases outside the gene matches. The CDR3 length is 12 residues. From germline, CDR1 is WNHNN and CDR2 SYGVQD (reference sequence). The CDR3 nucleotides read TGCGCCAGCAGCCAAACAGGGGGTGAGCAGTTCTTC. This translates into CASSQTGGEQFF.

The gene calls are TRBV7-3 and TRBJ2-1, with 11 positions matching TRBD2. CDR1 is SGHTA and CDR2 is FQGTGA in the germline V gene. V dropped 7 bases and J dropped 2; count of bases not matched to a gene: 4. CDR3 size: 15 residues. The CDR3 DNA reads TGTGCCAGCACCCCGACTAGCGGGGCCTACAATGAGCAGTTCTTC. It specifies CASTPTSGAYNEQFF.

The CDR3 loop is CSVAVGGETQYF. In nucleotides, the CDR3 is TGCAGCGTCGCCGTCGGGGGGGAGACCCAGTACTTC. This rearrangement joins TRBV29-1 to TRBJ2-5; TRBD2 aligns across 7 bases. CDR3 size: 12 residues. Germline V gene sequence: CDR1 SQVTM, CDR2 ANQGSEA. The V segment lost 6 bases and the J segment 5 bases; nucleotides outside the gene matches: 6. The full variable domain, completed using reference TRBV29-1 and TRBJ2-5, is SAVISQKPSRDICQRGTSLTIQCQVDSQVTMMFWYRQQPGQSLTLIATANQGSEATYESGFVIDKFPISRPNLTFSTLTVSNMSPEDSSIYLCSVAVGGETQYFGPGTRLLVL.

A few counts support this clone. The chain has TRBV7-9 and TRBJ2-1, with a tentative D call TRBD2 (6 bases). V dropped 5 bases and J dropped 4 bases, with 21 bases sitting between them. Per the germline V gene, CDR1 is SEHNR and CDR2 is FQNEAQ (reference sequence). CDR3 length: 17 residues. CDR3 nucleotides: TGTGCCAGCAGCCCCCCCCCTCGCCTAGCGCCTTACAATGAGCAGTTCTTC. Amino acid sequence: CASSPPPRLAPYNEQFF.

This rearrangement joins TRBV11-2 to TRBJ1-1, with D perhaps matching TRBD1 (5 bases). Deletions cut 2 bases from V and 2 bases from J, with 6 bases between. This CDR3 is 13 amino acids long. Germline lookup yields CDR1 SGHAT and CDR2 FQNNGV. The CDR3: CASSLQGNTEAFF. In DNA form, the CDR3 reads TGTGCCAGCAGCTTACAGGGTAACACTGAAGCTTTCTTT.

The rearrangement joins TRBV6-5 to TRBJ1-1; no definite D call. In germline, CDR1 is MNHEY, CDR2 SVGAGI. Trimming took 5 bases from V and 11 from J, leaving 18 bases between them. The CDR3 has 13 amino acids. The CDR3 DNA follows: TGTGCCAGCAGTGATATCAGGCGGGAGAGGGCTTTCTTT. This gives the protein CASSDIRRERAFF.

The chain carries TRBV5-1 and TRBJ2-7, with 8 bases identical to TRBD1. CDR1 and CDR2 (germline): SGHRS, YFSETQ. The CDR3 totals 13 residues. J lost 7 bases, V lost 0 bases, and 3 bases had no gene match. CDR3 nucleotides: TGCGCCAGCAGCTTGGGGACAGGGTTGGAGCAGTACTTC. This gives the protein CASSLGTGLEQYF. Complete variable domain (other parts from reference TRBV5-1 and TRBJ2-7): KAGVTQTPRYLIKTRGQQVTLSCSPISGHRSVSWYQQTPGQGLQFLFEYFSETQRNKGNFPGRFSGRQFSNSRSEMNVSTLELGDSALYLCASSLGTGLEQYFGPGTRLTVT.